The TCR beta chain under discussion was sequenced for a study of shared clonotypes between healthy human individuals. Background on the study: Researchers drew samples from a couple of women and a few men aged 18 to 49.

Execution of the assay was at deep level. The assay was immunoSEQ multiplex PCR, and TCRdb's table has in-frame clones only and misses some. The sample yields some 2,500,000 clones, approximately 93% seen once. Trimming at V came to 2 bases and at J to 7 bases, leaving 1 base not matched to a gene. CDR1 is DFQATT, CDR2 SNEGSKA, per germline (reference sequence). This CDR3 contains 11 residues. All of the donors resided in Nashville, Tennessee, and each was a Caucasian adult. The study, taken as a whole, reports: Between a few donors, naive CD4 clonotypes were shared at a level of about 5.3%.

As regards this clone: No antigen is known for it.

The source is a man aged 18 to 35 in good health. Some clones in this sample may be carry-over from other donors' samples. J is TRBJ1-1 and V is TRBV20-1, with TRBD1 matching over 7 bases. Sequenced material: naive CD4+ T cells from PBMCs. Subset described: CD45RA+ positively selected. CDR3 bases: TGCAGTGCTAGATACAGGGGTGAAGCTTTCTTT. It codes for CSARYRGEAFF.